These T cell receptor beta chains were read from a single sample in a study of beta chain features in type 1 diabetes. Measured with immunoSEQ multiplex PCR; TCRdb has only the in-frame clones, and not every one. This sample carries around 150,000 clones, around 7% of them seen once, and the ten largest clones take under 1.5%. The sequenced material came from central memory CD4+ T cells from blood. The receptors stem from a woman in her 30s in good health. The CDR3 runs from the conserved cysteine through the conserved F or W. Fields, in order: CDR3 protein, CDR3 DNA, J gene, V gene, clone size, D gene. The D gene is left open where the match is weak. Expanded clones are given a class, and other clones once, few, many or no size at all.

CASSLGTSGSGEQFF TGTGCCAGCAGTTTGGGGACTAGCGGGAGCGGTGAGCAGTTCTTC TRBJ2-1 TRBV28 few TRBD2
CASSPLTGRQEDTQYF TGTGCCAGCTCCCCCCTGACAGGACGCCAGGAGGATACCCAGTACTTC TRBJ2-5 TRBV18 NA NA
CASSARTGGYGYTF TGTGCCAGCAGTGCTAGGACAGGGGGCTATGGCTACACCTTC TRBJ1-2 TRBV6-5 few TRBD1
CASTHQGPGQFF TGTGCCAGCACTCACCAGGGTCCGGGGCAGTTCTTC TRBJ2-1 TRBV5-6 many NA
CASSRSAGLETQYF TGTGCCAGCTCACGGTCAGCGGGCTTAGAGACCCAGTACTTC TRBJ2-5 TRBV18 many NA
CASSLEAVSGYTF TGTGCCAGCAGCTTGGAGGCAGTCTCCGGCTACACCTTC TRBJ1-2 TRBV6-6 few NA
CASSLALASGRRGNIQYF TGTGCCAGCAGCTTAGCTCTGGCTAGCGGGAGGAGGGGTAACATTCAGTACTTC TRBJ2-4 TRBV7-2 few TRBD2
CASRLAGGGNNEQFF TGTGCCAGCAGACTAGCGGGAGGGGGTAACAATGAGCAGTTCTTC TRBJ2-1 TRBV19 few TRBD2
CASSLGGLDQPQHF TGTGCCAGCAGCTTGGGGGGCTTGGATCAGCCCCAGCATTTT TRBJ1-5 TRBV5-6 many NA
CASSLDSAVYGYTF TGCGCCAGCAGCTTGGACTCGGCGGTCTATGGCTACACCTTC TRBJ1-2 TRBV5-1 few NA
CASKTSGSYNEQFF TGTGCCAGCAAGACTAGCGGCTCCTACAATGAGCAGTTCTTC TRBJ2-1 TRBV28 many TRBD2
CASTILEGGENIQYF TGTGCCAGTACCATTTTAGAGGGGGGGGAAAACATTCAGTACTTC TRBJ2-4 TRBV19 NA NA
CASSLSGQGGQETQYF TGTGCCAGCAGCTTAAGTGGACAGGGTGGTCAAGAGACCCAGTACTTC TRBJ2-5 TRBV7-3 NA TRBD1
CASSPRLGIGNTEAFF TGTGCCAGCTCACCACGCCTAGGAATCGGGAACACTGAAGCTTTCTTT TRBJ1-1 TRBV18 NA NA
CASSLSSGNEQFF TGTGCCAGCAGCTTATCTAGCGGCAATGAGCAGTTCTTC TRBJ2-1 TRBV7-9 many TRBD2
CASSLDTGLGGAGELFF TGCGCCAGCAGCTTGGATACCGGACTAGGGGGGGCCGGGGAGCTGTTTTTT TRBJ2-2 TRBV5-1 NA NA
CASSLGRGEQYF TGTGCCAGCAGTCTGGGGCGGGGCGAGCAGTACTTC TRBJ2-7 TRBV21-1 few NA